The T cell receptor beta chain under discussion was sequenced for a study of Ad26.COV2.S vaccination and SARS-CoV-2 variants (dated by TCRdb to about 2021). Regarding the complete study: The specificity and breadth of SARS-CoV-2-reactive T cell receptors after Ad26.COV2.S vaccination were assessed by TCRbeta repertoire sequencing. A total of roughly 32 samples were included in the TCR-sequenced set, comprising 19 Ad26.COV2.S vaccine recipients, 5 placebo recipients and 8 SARS-CoV-2 convalescent individuals. Points the paper makes about the study in general: Higher spike-specific TCR breadth was observed in Ad26.COV2.S recipients than in placebo recipients (P = 0.0014). According to the authors, total T cell responses may have been underestimated by the TCR breadth and depth analyses. After vaccination, spike-specific CD8+ and CD4+ T cell responses were reported to show substantial breadth. Vaccine and placebo recipients had similar non-spike TCR breadth, a finding consistent with the vaccine containing only spike.

From the germline V gene, CDR1 is SGDLS and CDR2 is YYNGEE. V has 3 bases trimmed and J has 2 bases trimmed; junction bases matching no gene number 7. There are 16 amino acids in the CDR3, from cysteine to phenylalanine inclusive. CDR3 DNA is the only sequence kept; it has 48 bases, read in frame from the first base. About this clone: Its antigen target is currently unknown. No base-level quality is on record; no much larger clone is a single base apart.

Per the publication, the time point label means: individuals recovered from natural SARS-CoV-2 infection. TCRbeta CDR3 regions were sequenced with the immunoSEQ Assay. After extraction, genomic DNA underwent amplification by bias-controlled multiplex PCR, followed by high-throughput sequencing. The paper's processing steps were these. To quantify the absolute abundance of each unique TCRbeta CDR3 region, sequences were collapsed and filtered. T cell fraction was estimated by normalizing TCRbeta template counts to usable DNA, which was measured by amplifying reference genes present in all nucleated cells. Repertoire TCRs were annotated as SARS-CoV-2-specific by exact matching of V gene, CDR3 amino acid sequence and J gene to a known reactive TCR set. The reference SARS-CoV-2 TCR set was derived from MIRA and filtered for enrichment in COVID-19-positive ImmuneCODE repertoires, a step that removed public or cross-reactive TCRs. Based on the MIRA antigens, annotated TCRs were further analysed at the level of specific ORF or position within ORF. Breadth was defined as the number of annotated unique rearrangements divided by the total number of unique productive rearrangements, and depth was defined as the summed frequency of the annotated unique rearrangements. Two-sided Wilcoxon rank-sum tests were applied when comparing TCR breadth between groups. This is the immuneACCESS table as TCRdb keeps it, with only in-frame sequences that have V and J called. A part of the clones is gone; compared with another copy, unresolved V genes explain less than half, and the rest is unexplained. The V and J calls and clone size are taken from that table; D and trimming were inferred from the DNA. The sample contains some 190,000 clones, 87% of them found a single time. The ten largest clones take up less than 6% of the sample.

The source of this sequence is a human donor who had recovered from COVID-19. The V and J genes are TRBV9 and TRBJ1-2, and TRBD1 matches 10 of the central bases. The material was peripheral blood, obtained after recovery from COVID-19. The CDR3 reads as follows: CASSAGTGDENYGYTF. The DNA sequence is given as TGTGCCAGCAGCGCTGGGACAGGGGACGAGAACTATGGCTACACCTTC.